This T cell receptor (beta chain) emerged from a study of T cells in Graves' hyperthyroidism and ophthalmopathy. V was clipped by 5 bases and J by 0 bases, with 24 bases between them. This CDR3 contains 19 residues. Germline V gene data show CDR1 as KGHDR and CDR2 as SFDVKD. This clonotype was observed a few times. Its antigen is as yet unknown. Findings and caveats of the study: Most thyroid clonotypes expanded above 0.001 were also detected in blood.

Researchers amplified the TCR beta CDR3 regions from RNA transcripts. First-round RT-PCR targeting the TCR CDR3 was performed with the HTBI primer set. TCRdb fed the multiplex PCR reads into MiXCR, producing one record per CDR3 protein. The sample shows 700,000 or so distinct CDR3 sequences, roughly 15% of them seen only once. Active moderate-to-severe ophthalmopathy, Clinical Activity Score at least 3, NOSPECS at least 4, under 3 months' duration. Diagnoses used clinical symptoms, serum thyroxine and TRAb, thyroid ultrasound and orbital computed tomography. The receptor was derived from a woman aged 50 to 60 with Graves' ophthalmopathy. The sample comprised blood. The V and J genes are TRBV24-1 and TRBJ1-1; D is perhaps TRBD1 (6 bases). The CDR3 reads CATSVPLVSDREMNTEAFF. DNA for the CDR3: TGTGCCACCAGTGTTCCCCTCGTTTCGGACAGAGAGATGAACACTGAAGCTTTCTTT.